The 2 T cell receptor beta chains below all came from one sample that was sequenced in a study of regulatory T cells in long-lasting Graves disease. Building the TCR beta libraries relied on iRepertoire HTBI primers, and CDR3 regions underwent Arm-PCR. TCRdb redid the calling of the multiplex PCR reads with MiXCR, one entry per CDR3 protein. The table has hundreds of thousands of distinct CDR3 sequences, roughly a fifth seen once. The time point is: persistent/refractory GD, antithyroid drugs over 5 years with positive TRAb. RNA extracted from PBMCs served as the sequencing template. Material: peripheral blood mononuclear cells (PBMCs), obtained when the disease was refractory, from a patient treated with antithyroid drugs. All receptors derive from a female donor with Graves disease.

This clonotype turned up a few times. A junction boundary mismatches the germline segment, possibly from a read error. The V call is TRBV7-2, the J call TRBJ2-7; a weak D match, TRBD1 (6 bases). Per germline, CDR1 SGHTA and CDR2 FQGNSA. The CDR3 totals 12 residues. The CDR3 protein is CASSSQGYEKYF. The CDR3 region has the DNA TGTGCCAGCAGCTCACAGGGCTACGAGAAGTACTTC.

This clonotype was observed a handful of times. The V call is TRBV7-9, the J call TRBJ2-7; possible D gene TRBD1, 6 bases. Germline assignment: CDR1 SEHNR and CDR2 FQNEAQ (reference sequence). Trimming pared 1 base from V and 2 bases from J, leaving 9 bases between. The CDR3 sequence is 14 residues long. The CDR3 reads CASSLGGPPYEQYF. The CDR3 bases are TGTGCCAGCAGCTTAGGGGGGCCTCCCTACGAGCAGTACTTC.